This T cell receptor (beta chain) derives from a study of T cells in Graves' hyperthyroidism and ophthalmopathy. CDR1 is MGHRA, CDR2 YSYEKL, per germline. V shed 4 bases and J shed 4 bases, with 17 bases lying between them. The CDR3 sequence is 16 residues long. RNA transcripts provided the source from which TCR beta CDR3 regions were amplified. Using the HTBI primer set, a first-round RT-PCR was run on the TCR CDR3. A single record per CDR3 protein comes from TCRdb applying MiXCR to the multiplex PCR reads. The sample shows 550,000 to 600,000 distinct CDR3 sequences, 35% to 55% of them seen only once. This clonotype appeared many times.

Sequences were obtained from peripheral blood or thyroid tissue (not recorded which). V gene TRBV4-1 combines with J gene TRBJ1-5; no clear D gene. The source of this sequence is an adult woman with Graves' disease, either hyperthyroidism or ophthalmopathy (not recorded which). The CDR3 DNA follows: TGCGCCAGCAGCCCGTCGGCAGCCGGTCCAAATCAGCCCCAGCATTTT. It yields the protein CASSPSAAGPNQPQHF.